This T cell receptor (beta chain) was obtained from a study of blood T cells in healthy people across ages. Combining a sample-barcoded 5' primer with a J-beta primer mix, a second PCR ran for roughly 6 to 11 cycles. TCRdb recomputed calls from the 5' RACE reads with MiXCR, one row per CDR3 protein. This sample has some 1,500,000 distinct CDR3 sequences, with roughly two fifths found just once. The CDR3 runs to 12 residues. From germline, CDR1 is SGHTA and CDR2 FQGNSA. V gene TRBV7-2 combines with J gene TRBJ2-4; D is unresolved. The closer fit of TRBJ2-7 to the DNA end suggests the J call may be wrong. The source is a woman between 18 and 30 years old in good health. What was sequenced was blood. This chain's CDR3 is CASSLMFSEQYF. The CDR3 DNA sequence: TGTGCCAGCAGCTTAATGTTCTCCGAGCAGTACTTC.